This T cell receptor beta chain was obtained from a study of OX40 agonist ivuxolimab in advanced cancers. Turning to the study itself: Patients received the agonistic anti-OX40 (CD134) antibody ivuxolimab. Patients were roughly 83% male with ages roughly 23 to 79, mean 60. Findings of the study overall: Certain nonresponders likewise exhibited a low normalized T-cell clonal expansion. Patients with a partial response at 0.1-3.0 mg/kg had among the lowest clonal expansion.

V lost 0 bases to trimming and J lost 15 bases; unmatched junction nucleotides: 6. The CDR3 spans 15 residues. The germline V gene has CDR1 SGHAT and CDR2 FQNNGV. Sequencing used immunoSEQ multiplex PCR; TCRdb keeps in-frame clones, though not all of them. The sample contains tens of thousands of clones, about 88% of which appear only once. With respect to this clone: Its antigen is unidentified.

This receptor was identified in an adult with an advanced solid tumor such as melanoma, head and neck, liver or kidney cancer. This rearrangement joins TRBV11-2 to TRBJ2-4; 15 bases are shared with TRBD2. Here the sequenced sample was CD4+ or CD8+ T cells sorted from blood, taken in a trial of the OX40 agonist ivuxolimab. The chain's CDR3 is CASSLDGLAGGPGYF. CDR3 DNA sequence: TGTGCCAGCAGCTTAGATGGACTAGCGGGAGGGCCGGGGTACTTC.